These 18 T cell receptor beta chains share one sample of origin, sequenced in a study of early T cells in non-severe SARS-CoV-2 infection. MiXCR was run by TCRdb on the 5' RACE reads, yielding one entry per CDR3 protein. This sample has tens of thousands of distinct CDR3 sequences, with around 8% found just once. Specimen: whole blood. The receptors come from an adult who was a healthcare worker with PCR-confirmed SARS-CoV-2 infection or an uninfected control (not recorded which).

The chain uses TRBV9 and TRBJ1-2; D ambiguous. Germline CDR1 SGDLS, CDR2 YYNGEE. V was trimmed by 4 bases and J by 4 bases, leaving 11 bases between them. The CDR3 is 13 amino acids. CDR3 DNA: TGTGCCAGCAGCCCCCGAGTGGGCTATGGCTACACCTTC. This translates into CASSPRVGYGYTF.

This clonotype has only a few counts. The chain has TRBV29-1 and TRBJ2-7; 8 bases are shared with TRBD1. The germline V gene encodes CDR1 SQVTM and CDR2 ANQGSEA. This CDR3 comprises 13 residues. After removal of 7 bases from V and 4 bases from J, the junction contained 9 bases not matched to a gene. CDR3 sequence reads: CSASGGRAYEQYF. The CDR3 DNA sequence: TGCAGCGCCTCAGGGGGCAGGGCTTACGAGCAGTACTTC.

The rearrangement uses TRBV20-1 and TRBJ2-7, with 12 bases lining up with TRBD2. This CDR3 region has 13 residues. With 5 bases clipped from V and 7 bases from J, the junction kept 6 bases outside the gene matches. The germline gives CDR1 DFQATT, CDR2 SNEGSKA (reference sequence). As DNA, the CDR3 is TGCAGTGCTTCTAGCGGGGGGGCTCGGGAGCAGTACTTC. It encodes CSASSGGAREQYF.

This clonotype has just a few counts. CDR3 bases: TGTGCCAGCAGTTTATACTCCGGGACAGGGACCTACGAGCAGTACTTC. Translated: CASSLYSGTGTYEQYF. The rearrangement links TRBV27 to TRBJ2-7; 9 positions match TRBD1. This CDR3 spans 16 amino acids. The trim removed 1 base at V and 2 bases at J, leaving 6 bases unmatched. CDR1 is MNHEY and CDR2 is SMNVEV in the germline V gene (reference sequence).

This clonotype occurred a few times. This chain uses TRBV7-9 with TRBJ2-5; 10 positions match TRBD2. Germline loops: CDR1 SEHNR, CDR2 FQNEAQ (reference sequence). With 4 bases clipped from V and 5 bases from J, the junction kept 7 bases outside the gene matches. The CDR3 runs to 15 residues. CDR3 residues: CASSSSGRARETQYF. As DNA, the CDR3 is TGTGCCAGCAGCTCAAGCGGGAGGGCCCGGGAGACCCAGTACTTC. Combining the CDR3 with reference TRBV7-9 and TRBJ2-5 gives the whole variable domain DTGVSQNPRHKITKRGQNVTFRCDPISEHNRLYWYRQTLGQGPEFLTYFQNEAQLEKSRLLSDRFSAERPKGSFSTLEIQRTEQGDSAMYLCASSSSGRARETQYFGPGTRLLVL.

V usage is TRBV6-5 and J usage is TRBJ2-7, with D maybe TRBD1 (5 bases). V was cut by 2 bases and J by 0 bases, with 11 bases left in between. The CDR3 spans 15 residues. Germline V gene sequence: CDR1 MNHEY, CDR2 SVGAGI. The CDR3 DNA sequence: TGTGCCAGCAGTTACGGGGCGGCTACCTCCTACGAGCAGTACTTC. It yields the protein CASSYGAATSYEQYF.

Only a few counts were recorded for this clonotype. The chain joins TRBV15 to TRBJ2-2; 7 positions match TRBD1. V gave up 5 bases and J gave up 4 bases; unmatched junction bases: 13. This CDR3 region has 17 residues. CDR1 and CDR2 (germline): LNHNV, YYDKDF (reference sequence). CDR3 bases: TGTGCCACCAGCGGTCACAGGGGTGGGGGATCCACCGGGGAGCTGTTTTTT. It specifies CATSGHRGGGSTGELFF. The whole variable domain, remainder taken from reference TRBV15 and TRBJ2-2, is DAMVIQNPRYQVTQFGKPVTLSCSQTLNHNVMYWYQQKSSQAPKLLFHYYDKDFNNEADTPDNFQSRRPNTSFCFLDIRSPGLGDTAMYLCATSGHRGGGSTGELFFGEGSRLTVL.

Ten or more counts support this clonotype. The chain employs TRBV19 and TRBJ2-1, with 15 bases that match TRBD2. The CDR3 loop spans 17 amino acids. Germline V lookup: CDR1 LNHDA, CDR2 SQIVND (reference sequence). The V and J ends lost 5 bases and 8 bases, in that order; junction bases with no gene match: 10. This chain's CDR3 is CASSDPGLAGGLDEQFF. The CDR3 DNA reads TGTGCCAGTAGTGATCCGGGACTAGCGGGGGGTCTTGATGAGCAGTTCTTC.

There are a few counts of this clonotype. This sequence joins TRBV29-1 and TRBJ1-5; unclear D gene. Germline V gene sequence: CDR1 SQVTM, CDR2 ANQGSEA. This CDR3 is built from 15 residues. Between the trimmed V and J ends, which lost 7 bases and 0 bases, there was a span of 16 bases. This chain's CDR3 is CSGPPAAYSNQPQHF. CDR3 in DNA: TGCAGCGGGCCCCCGGCCGCGTATAGCAATCAGCCCCAGCATTTT.

This chain connects TRBV14 to TRBJ2-1; 8 positions agree with TRBD2. Germline loops: CDR1 SGHDN, CDR2 FVKESK. The length of the CDR3 is 15 residues. V gave up 1 base and J gave up 4 bases; unmatched junction bases: 3. CDR3 bases: TGTGCCAGCAGCCAAGGGACTAGCCGGTACAATGAGCAGTTCTTC. Translating it yields CASSQGTSRYNEQFF. Together with reference TRBV14 and TRBJ2-1, the CDR3 gives the full variable domain: EAGVTQFPSHSVIEKGQTVTLRCDPISGHDNLYWYRRVMGKEIKFLLHFVKESKQDESGMPNNRFLAERTGGTYSTLKVQPAELEDSGVYFCASSQGTSRYNEQFFGPGTRLTVL.

The rearrangement joins TRBV11-2 to TRBJ1-6; TRBD1 aligns across 7 bases. This CDR3 spans 17 amino acids. The germline V gene has CDR1 SGHAT and CDR2 FQNNGV. V was pared by 5 bases and J by 5 bases, with 12 bases of the junction left unmatched. The CDR3 protein is CASSLRDSIYDNSPLHF. The CDR3 DNA sequence: TGTGCCAGCAGCCTCCGGGACAGCATTTACGATAATTCACCCCTCCACTTT.

This clonotype was seen many times. The chain recombines TRBV14 with TRBJ1-1, with D perhaps TRBD1 (5 bases). CDR1 and CDR2 from the germline V gene are SGHDN and FVKESK. V lost 0 bases and J lost 1, with 12 bases in between. The CDR3 has 16 residues. CDR3 region: CASSQEPRQQNTEAFF. CDR3 nucleotides: TGTGCCAGCAGCCAAGAACCCCGACAGCAGAACACTGAAGCTTTCTTT.

The chain combines TRBV29-1 with TRBJ2-7; 8 bases fit TRBD2. Germline lookup yields CDR1 SQVTM and CDR2 ANQGSEA. V lost 6 bases to trimming and J lost 3 bases; unmatched junction nucleotides: 4. The CDR3 runs to 12 residues. The CDR3 protein is CSVALAGYEQYF. The CDR3 bases are TGCAGCGTGGCCCTAGCGGGCTACGAGCAGTACTTC.

J is TRBJ2-2 and V is TRBV4-1, with a tentative D call TRBD1 (6 bases). The CDR3 runs to 16 residues. Trimming left V 3 bases short and J 4 bases short, with 15 bases between. Germline assignment: CDR1 MGHRA and CDR2 YSYEKL. The CDR3 here is CASSQSPGQRTGELFF. CDR3 nucleotides: TGCGCCAGCAGCCAGTCACCGGGACAACGCACCGGGGAGCTGTTTTTT.

This clonotype has ten or more counts. V and J are TRBV20-1 and TRBJ2-3; D may be TRBD1 (5 bases). Deletions cut 2 bases from V and 3 bases from J, with 9 bases between. The CDR3 length is 13 residues. Germline-derived CDR1 and CDR2 are DFQATT and SNEGSKA (reference sequence). The CDR3 loop reads CSARLPGTDTQYF. The CDR3 coding sequence is TGCAGTGCTAGACTGCCAGGGACAGATACGCAGTATTTT.

The rearrangement joins TRBV12-3 or TRBV12-4 to TRBJ1-5; TRBD1 matches at 9 bases. The CDR3 loop spans 15 amino acids. V lost 6 bases to trimming and J lost 1 base; unmatched junction nucleotides: 4. CDR3 nucleotide sequence: TGTGCCAGCAGATACGGGACAGGGAGCAATCAGCCCCAGCATTTT. This translates into CASRYGTGSNQPQHF.

The chain uses TRBV30 and TRBJ1-1; D is ambiguous. The CDR3 is 14 residues long. Germline V gives CDR1 GTSNPN, CDR2 SVGIG (reference sequence). Deletions cut 5 bases from V and 3 bases from J, with 16 bases between. CDR3 sequence: CAWGSDRSYTEAFF. Written as DNA, the CDR3 is TGTGCCTGGGGATCGGACCGAAGCTACACTGAAGCTTTCTTT.

This clonotype was seen a handful of times. The V and J genes are TRBV10-3 and TRBJ2-5, with TRBD2 as a possible D gene (5 bases). Germline assignment: CDR1 ENHRY and CDR2 SYGVKD. V was shortened by 2 bases and J by 1 base, with 8 bases between the two germline ends. CDR3 length equals 14 residues. The CDR3, as DNA: TGTGCCATCAGTGAGACGCGGGCCCAAGAGACCCAGTACTTC. This encodes CAISETRAQETQYF.